The next 16 T cell receptor beta chains were all read from a single sample in a study of vaccination and CD4 T cells after COVID-19. Time point described: late sampling 161 to 241 days after vaccination in a few convalescent patients. Stated treatment: roughly 11-day PBMC culture with coronavirus spike peptide pools or control peptides (ViraFEST assay). No antigen is known for these receptors. With the Oncomine TCR Beta short-read assay, DNA from cultured CD4+ T cells was sequenced. Via MiXCR, TCRdb re-called the PCR reads, giving one row per CDR3 protein. The sample includes about 22,000 distinct CDR3 sequences, over 25% of them seen just once. Sequences were derived from CD4+ T cells from blood, cultured in vitro, sampled about 7 months after SARS-CoV-2 vaccination. The receptors derive from a human donor who had recovered from COVID-19.

V gene TRBV20-1 combines with J gene TRBJ2-7; D tentatively reads TRBD1 or TRBD2 (5 bases each). In germline, CDR1 is DFQATT, CDR2 SNEGSKA (reference sequence). Deletions cut 0 bases from V and 7 bases from J, with 19 bases between. CDR3 length: 15 residues. CDR3 coding DNA: TGCAGTGCTAGAGATGGGGGTCTCCAAGTCGGGGAGCAGTACTTC. This sequence encodes CSARDGGLQVGEQYF.

V usage is TRBV19 and J usage is TRBJ2-1, with 11 bases identical to TRBD1. Germline-derived CDR1 and CDR2 are LNHDA and SQIVND (reference sequence). The trim removed 4 bases at V and 2 bases at J, leaving 7 bases unmatched. This CDR3 has 17 amino acids. The CDR3 DNA is TGTGCCAGTAGTACCAACCGGGGACAGGGGGCCTACAATGAGCAGTTCTTC. Protein: CASSTNRGQGAYNEQFF.

This clonotype was detected once. The V and J genes are TRBV12-3 or TRBV12-4 and TRBJ1-5; D gene unclear. Trimming shortened V by 0 bases and J by 7 bases, and 13 bases separated the two germline ends. CDR3 length equals 15 residues. The CDR3 region is CASSLAGRLRQPQHF. The CDR3 bases are TGTGCCAGCAGTTTAGCTGGCAGGTTGAGACAGCCCCAGCATTTT.

This clonotype was detected only a few times. The V gene is TRBV10-3, the J gene TRBJ1-1, with 8 bases matching TRBD1. CDR1 is ENHRY, CDR2 SYGVKD, per germline. V was clipped by 8 bases and J by 1 base; unmatched bases: 15. The CDR3 spans 17 residues. As DNA, the CDR3 is TGTGCCATCTCGTACGCTAGACAGGGGTTTGGGAACACTGAAGCTTTCTTT. Its protein product is CAISYARQGFGNTEAFF.

The chain carries TRBV20-1 and TRBJ2-3; TRBD2 agrees at 7 bases. Germline V gene data show CDR1 as DFQATT and CDR2 as SNEGSKA (reference sequence). The length of the CDR3 is 14 residues. The V segment lost 3 bases and the J segment 4 bases; nucleotides outside the gene matches: 7. CDR3 nucleotides: TGCAGTGCTAGCCCGGGGGGTCCGGCAGATACGCAGTATTTT. Protein: CSASPGGPADTQYF.

A few counts support this clonotype. The CDR3 DNA follows: TGTGCCAGCAGCTTACTCTATGGCTACACCTTC. Protein product: CASSLLYGYTF. V and J are TRBV7-9 and TRBJ1-2; D is ambiguous. The CDR3 length is 11 residues. Germline V gene sequence: CDR1 SEHNR, CDR2 FQNEAQ (reference sequence). Trimming left V 2 bases short and J 4 bases short, with 2 bases between.

V is TRBV7-2 and J is TRBJ2-1; maybe TRBD1 (5 bases). Germline V gene lookup returns CDR1 SGHTA and CDR2 FQGNSA. V lost 2 bases and J 9 bases, leaving 14 bases between the germline ends. This CDR3 contains 14 residues. CDR3 amino acids: CASSLTWGGGEQFF. CDR3 coding DNA: TGTGCCAGCAGCTTAACGTGGGGCGGTGGTGAGCAGTTCTTC.

This clonotype came up a few times. The chain uses TRBV7-2 and TRBJ2-1; 8 bases fit TRBD2. Germline values: CDR1 SGHTA, CDR2 FQGNSA. The CDR3 spans 20 residues. V shed 2 bases, J shed 1 base, and the junction held 16 bases outside the gene matches. The CDR3 DNA sequence: TGTGCCAGCAGCTTACCCGAGGGAATCAGAGCGGGGGCTTCCTACAATGAGCAGTTCTTC. It specifies CASSLPEGIRAGASYNEQFF.

V gene TRBV2 combines with J gene TRBJ1-1; unclear D gene. Germline V gene data show CDR1 as SNHLY and CDR2 as FYNNEI. This CDR3 contains 13 residues. Between the trimmed V and J ends, which lost 4 bases and 6 bases, there was a span of 12 bases. The CDR3 here is CASSASVYSEAFF. Written as DNA, the CDR3 is TGTGCCAGCAGTGCGTCCGTGTATTCTGAAGCTTTCTTT.

The rearrangement uses TRBV4-1 and TRBJ2-5, with a tentative D call TRBD1 (6 bases). Germline V CDR1 and CDR2: MGHRA, YSYEKL. CDR3 length: 16 residues. V lost 1 base, J lost 2 bases, and 14 bases lay in between. The CDR3 coding sequence is TGCGCCAGCAGCCAAGGGTGGGGCAGGGGTCAAGAGACCCAGTACTTC. This translates into CASSQGWGRGQETQYF.

This clonotype turned up a few times. The chain joins TRBV7-8 to TRBJ2-1, with D uncertain. From germline, CDR1 is SGHVS and CDR2 FQNEAQ. The germline V and J ends were trimmed by 5 bases and 1 base, with 12 bases remaining between them. This CDR3 is 15 amino acids long. DNA for the CDR3: TGTGCCAGCAGCAACGGCGCACAGTCCTACAATGAGCAGTTCTTC. Residues: CASSNGAQSYNEQFF.

This clonotype was seen just once. The missing conserved phenylalanine or tryptophan at the end of this CDR3 makes a read error likely. The rearrangement links TRBV20-1 to TRBJ1-2; TRBD1 matches 10 bases. Germline lookup yields CDR1 DFQATT and CDR2 SNEGSKA (reference sequence). The trim removed 3 bases at V and 3 bases at J, leaving 4 bases unmatched. The CDR3 has 14 residues. The CDR3, as DNA: TGCAGTGCTAGTAGGACAGGGGGTGACTATGGCTACACCTCC. Residues: CSASRTGGDYGYTS.

There are many counts of this clonotype. The chain employs TRBV20-1 and TRBJ1-1; 8 bases match TRBD1. Trimming took 6 bases from V and 2 from J; bases not matched to a gene: 5. This CDR3 is 13 amino acids long. Germline CDR1 and CDR2: DFQATT and SNEGSKA (reference sequence). The CDR3 loop reads CSARDRINTEAFF. The CDR3 nucleotides read TGCAGTGCCCGGGACAGGATTAACACTGAAGCTTTCTTT.

This clonotype has more than one count but fewer than ten. This rearrangement joins TRBV11-2 to TRBJ1-2; TRBD1 is a possible D gene (6 bases). Germline CDR1 reads SGHAT; CDR2 reads FQNNGV. V lost 4 bases and J lost 5, with 17 bases in between. The CDR3 length is 15 residues. The DNA for the CDR3 is TGTGCCAGCAGCTCAGGGGCCTGGTTGGGGTATGGCTACACCTTC. Translated: CASSSGAWLGYGYTF. Drawing the rest from reference TRBV11-2 and TRBJ1-2, the complete variable domain is EAGVAQSPRYKIIEKRQSVAFWCNPISGHATLYWYQQILGQGPKLLIQFQNNGVVDDSQLPKDRFSAERLKGVDSTLKIQPAKLEDSAVYLCASSSGAWLGYGYTFGSGTRLTVV.

This chain uses TRBV28 with TRBJ1-2; maybe TRBD1 (5 bases). V lost 6 bases and J lost 5, with 19 bases in between. This CDR3 contains 15 residues. Per the germline V gene, CDR1 is MDHEN and CDR2 is SYDVKM. CDR3 protein: CASRRPGPLGYGYTF. The CDR3 bases are TGTGCCAGCAGGCGACCGGGACCCTTGGGTTATGGCTACACCTTC.

This clonotype has a handful of counts. This chain links TRBV6-5 with TRBJ1-1; D is unresolved. Germline V CDR1 and CDR2: MNHEY, SVGAGI. V was clipped by 1 base and J by 0 bases, with 15 bases between them. This CDR3 spans 17 amino acids. The CDR3 loop reads CASSYYPPGRMNTEAFF. The CDR3 region has the DNA TGTGCCAGCAGTTACTACCCCCCCGGGAGAATGAACACTGAAGCTTTCTTT.